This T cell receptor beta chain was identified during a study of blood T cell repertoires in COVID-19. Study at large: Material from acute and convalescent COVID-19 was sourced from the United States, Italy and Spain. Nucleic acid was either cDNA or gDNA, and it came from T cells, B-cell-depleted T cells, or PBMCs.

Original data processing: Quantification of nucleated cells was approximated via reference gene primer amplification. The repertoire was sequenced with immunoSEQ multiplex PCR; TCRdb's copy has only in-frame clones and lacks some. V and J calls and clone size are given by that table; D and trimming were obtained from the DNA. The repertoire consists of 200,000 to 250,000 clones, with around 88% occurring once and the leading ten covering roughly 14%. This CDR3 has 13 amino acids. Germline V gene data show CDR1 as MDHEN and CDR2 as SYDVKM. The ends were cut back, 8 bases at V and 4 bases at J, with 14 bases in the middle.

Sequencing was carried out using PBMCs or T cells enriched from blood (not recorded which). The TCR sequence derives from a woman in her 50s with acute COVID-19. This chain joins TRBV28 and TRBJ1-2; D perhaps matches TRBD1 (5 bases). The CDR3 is CASHPGGTYGYTF. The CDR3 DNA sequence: TGTGCCAGCCACCCGGGAGGGACCTATGGCTACACCTTC.